The present T cell receptor (beta chain) was sequenced within a study of beta chain features in type 1 diabetes. The study, taken as a whole, reports: Sampled from patients, naive, central memory and Treg TCRB repertoires appeared more similar than those sampled from healthy donors.

Expressed TCRB transcripts were sequenced because the isolated RNA had all been reverse transcribed beforehand. Profiling relied on immunoSEQ multiplex PCR, and the TCRdb table lists in-frame clones only, not all of them. The table shows under 950,000 clones, with around a sixth occurring only once. The germline V gene has CDR1 SGHAT and CDR2 FQNNGV. The CDR3 totals 15 residues. V was clipped by 5 bases and J by 0 bases; unmatched bases: 5. A remark on this clone: The antigen is undetermined.

Input material: naive CD4+ T cells from blood. The TCR comes from a young woman in good health. This chain uses TRBV11-2 with TRBJ1-1; 8 bases are a match to TRBD1. The CDR3: CASSRQGQVNTEAFF. The CDR3 DNA is TGTGCCAGCAGCCGCCAGGGACAGGTGAACACTGAAGCTTTCTTT.